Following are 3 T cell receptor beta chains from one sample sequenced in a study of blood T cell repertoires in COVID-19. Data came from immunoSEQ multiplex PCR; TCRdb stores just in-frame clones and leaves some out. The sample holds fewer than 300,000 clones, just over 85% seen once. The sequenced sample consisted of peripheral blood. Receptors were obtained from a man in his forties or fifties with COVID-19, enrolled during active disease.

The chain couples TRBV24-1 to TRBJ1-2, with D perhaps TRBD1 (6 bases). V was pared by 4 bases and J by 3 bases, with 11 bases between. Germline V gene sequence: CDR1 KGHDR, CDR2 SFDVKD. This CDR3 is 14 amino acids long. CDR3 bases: TGTGCCACCAGTGAGTCAGGGGATTACTATGGCTACACCTTC. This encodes CATSESGDYYGYTF.

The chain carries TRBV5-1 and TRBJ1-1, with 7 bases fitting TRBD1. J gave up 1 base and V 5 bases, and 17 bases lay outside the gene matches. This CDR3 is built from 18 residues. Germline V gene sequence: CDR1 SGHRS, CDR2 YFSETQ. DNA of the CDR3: TGCGCCAGCAGAAATGGGGTGGGCAGGGGGGATGGGAACACTGAAGCTTTCTTT. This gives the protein CASRNGVGRGDGNTEAFF.

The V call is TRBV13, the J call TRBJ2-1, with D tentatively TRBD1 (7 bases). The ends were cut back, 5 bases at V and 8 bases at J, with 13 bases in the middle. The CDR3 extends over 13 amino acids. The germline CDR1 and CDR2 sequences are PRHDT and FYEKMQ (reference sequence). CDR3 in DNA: TGTGCCAGCAGCGCGGGACAGCTTGATGAGCAGTTCTTC. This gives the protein CASSAGQLDEQFF.